This T cell receptor beta chain is from a study of cytomegalovirus exposure and HLA in healthy donors. Amplification used 60 Vbeta primers and 13 Jbeta primers. Measured with immunoSEQ multiplex PCR; TCRdb has only the in-frame clones, and not every one. The sample has fewer than 250,000 clones, around 87% seen once. Note on this clone: Antigen specificity is unknown.

The junction had 7 bases not matched to a gene; V was cut back by 1 base and J by 2 bases. In germline, CDR1 is SGHKS, CDR2 YYEKEE (reference sequence). The CDR3 extends over 17 amino acids. Study-wide findings and caveats: Earlier results showed most TCR beta V segments being productive about 90% or about 30% of the time.

The specimen sequenced was PBMCs. The chain joins TRBV5-5 to TRBJ2-2; 8 nucleotides align to TRBD1. The receptor's source is a woman in her late teens or twenties in good health and CMV-seronegative. CDR3 bases: TGTGCCAGCAGCTTGATGATGCAGGGGGCTAACACCGGGGAGCTGTTTTTT. Its translation: CASSLMMQGANTGELFF.